This T cell receptor beta chain was observed in a study of T cell repertoires in cytomegalovirus infection (dated by TCRdb to about 2019). Context from the whole study: The HLA type of each donor mattered for the analysis, because public TCR beta signatures pointed to carriage of CMV infection along with the matching HLA type. The paper's findings and limits, for the study overall: The ex vivo response was dominated by HLA-C-restricted CMV-specific TCR beta clonotypes, which also provided the single most frequent clonotype in two of eight donors. In both this cohort and an independent cohort of approximately 350 donors, the cumulative frequency of public TCR beta family members distinguished carriers of CMV infection plus the relevant HLA type.

Trimming takes 3 bases off V and 3 bases off J; junction bases not matched to a gene: 8. For CDR1 and CDR2, the germline V gene (reference sequence) lists LNHNV and YYDKDF. The CDR3 holds 16 amino acids from the cysteine to the phenylalanine. Only the CDR3 part of the read is kept: 48 bases, read in frame from the first base. The sequencing machine was an Illumina HiSeq 1500. Using fastp trimming at Q25 and MiXCR clonotype assembly, TCRdb reanalyzed the public sequencing data and kept in-frame beta chains. Rows are combined by CDR3 protein, so each entry shows the most common genes and DNA. The sample table shows about 150,000 distinct CDR3 sequences, and around 22% are seen once. The ten largest clonotypes hold roughly 9.7% of the sample. On this clonotype itself: Its target antigen remains unknown. Per-base qualities were not stored, and no clone one base away is much larger.

This sequence uses TRBV15 and TRBJ2-1; TRBD2 lines up with 7 middle nucleotides. The sample consisted of PBMCs. The sequence was collected from a human donor in good health (CMV status not recorded). Some clones in this sample may be carry-over from other donors' samples. The DNA sequence is as follows: TGTGCCACCAGCAGTTTCCGGGAGGCGGTCTACAATGAGCAGTTCTTC. This yields the protein CATSSFREAVYNEQFF.